This T cell receptor beta chain was documented in a study of cytomegalovirus exposure and HLA in healthy donors. Primers included in the PCR were 60 Vbeta and 13 Jbeta primers. Sequenced by immunoSEQ multiplex PCR; TCRdb stores in-frame clones only, minus some. There are some 160,000 clones in the sample; approximately 80% occur only once, and around 1.4% lies in the top ten. Looked up from germline, CDR1 is SGDLS and CDR2 is YYNGEE. The V end was cut by 3 bases, the J end by 1 base, with 7 bases between. The CDR3 is made up of 13 amino acids. The clonotype originates from a male donor in good health and CMV-seronegative. Material for sequencing was PBMCs. V is TRBV9 and J is TRBJ1-1; the D gene is possibly TRBD1 (5 bases). CDR3 coding DNA: TGTGCCAGCAGCGCACAGGAGAACACTGAAGCTTTCTTT. Translating it yields CASSAQENTEAFF.